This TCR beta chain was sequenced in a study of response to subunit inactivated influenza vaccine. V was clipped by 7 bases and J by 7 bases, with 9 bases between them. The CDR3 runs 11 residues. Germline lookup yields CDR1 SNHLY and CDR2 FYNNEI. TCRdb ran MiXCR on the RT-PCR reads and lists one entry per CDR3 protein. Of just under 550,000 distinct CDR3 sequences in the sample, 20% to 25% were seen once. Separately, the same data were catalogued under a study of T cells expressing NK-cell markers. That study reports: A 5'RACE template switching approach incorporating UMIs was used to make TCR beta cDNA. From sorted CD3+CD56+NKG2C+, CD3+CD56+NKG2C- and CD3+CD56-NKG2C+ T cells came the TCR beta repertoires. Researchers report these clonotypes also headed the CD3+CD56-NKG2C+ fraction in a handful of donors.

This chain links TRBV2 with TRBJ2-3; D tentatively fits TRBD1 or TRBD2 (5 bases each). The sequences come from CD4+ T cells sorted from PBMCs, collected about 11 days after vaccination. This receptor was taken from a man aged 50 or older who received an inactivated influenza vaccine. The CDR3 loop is CASKGEYTQYF. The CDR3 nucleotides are TGTGCCAGCAAAGGGGAGTATACGCAGTATTTT.